Following are 30 T cell receptor beta chains from one sample sequenced in a study of OX40 agonist ivuxolimab in advanced cancers. Libraries were prepared by immunoSEQ multiplex PCR; TCRdb keeps only in-frame clonotypes and omits some of them. The table has 50,000 or so clones, 80% to 90% seen once. The source was CD4+ or CD8+ T cells sorted from blood, collected in a trial of the OX40 agonist ivuxolimab. These receptors originate from an adult with an advanced solid tumor such as melanoma, head and neck, liver or kidney cancer.

In this sample, this clone turned up once. V gene TRBV29-1 combines with J gene TRBJ2-7; no firm D call. Germline V gives CDR1 SQVTM, CDR2 ANQGSEA. The CDR3 loop spans 11 amino acids. The V end was cut by 1 base, the J end by 3 bases, with 4 bases between. CDR3 nucleotide sequence: TGCAGCGTTGAAGTCCTCTACGAGCAGTACTTC. Translation gives CSVEVLYEQYF.

The table lists this clone with a count of one. J is TRBJ2-6 and V is TRBV7-6; 10 bases map to TRBD1. This CDR3 is 19 amino acids long. Germline V gives CDR1 SGHVS, CDR2 FNYEAQ. J was trimmed by 0 bases and V by 2 bases; bases with no gene match: 7. The CDR3 DNA reads as TGTGCCAGCAGCTTAAAGACAGGGGGCTCAACCTCTGGGGCCAACGTCCTGACTTTC. Translation: CASSLKTGGSTSGANVLTF.

The V call is TRBV6-1, the J call TRBJ2-7; possible D gene TRBD1, 6 bases. Germline V CDR1 and CDR2: MNHNS, SASEGT. The V and J ends lost 9 bases and 0 bases respectively, with 12 bases between them. CDR3 length equals 13 residues. CDR3 nucleotides: TGTGCCAGTCGACAGGCGAGCTCCTACGAGCAGTACTTC. Protein: CASRQASSYEQYF.

The chain combines TRBV6-6 with TRBJ1-2; D call uncertain. V lost 0 bases, J lost 4 bases, and 9 bases lay in between. The germline gives CDR1 MNHNY, CDR2 SVGAGI (reference sequence). The CDR3 covers 14 residues. Here the CDR3 DNA reads TGTGCCAGCAGTTACTCTATCGAAGGCTATGGCTACACCTTC. Amino acids: CASSYSIEGYGYTF.

As DNA, the CDR3 is TGCGCCAGCAGCTTCCAGTCGGGGATCGGGGGCTACACCTTC. Protein sequence: CASSFQSGIGGYTF. The chain carries TRBV5-1 and TRBJ1-2, with unresolved D. The germline V and J ends were trimmed by 2 bases and 8 bases, with 16 bases remaining between them. Germline CDR1 and CDR2: SGHRS and YFSETQ. The CDR3 extends over 14 amino acids.

This chain uses TRBV28 with TRBJ1-2; D is perhaps TRBD1 (5 bases). The CDR3 has 14 residues. Germline V gene sequence: CDR1 MDHEN, CDR2 SYDVKM. Trimming took 7 bases from V and 0 from J, leaving 12 bases between them. The CDR3 region is CASISGGSNYGYTF. The DNA of the CDR3 is TGTGCCAGCATCTCGGGGGGTTCTAACTATGGCTACACCTTC.

The chain employs TRBV5-1 and TRBJ1-3; 8 nucleotides line up with TRBD1. The CDR3 consists of 15 residues. Germline CDR1 and CDR2: SGHRS and YFSETQ. With 4 bases clipped from V and 3 bases from J, the junction kept 6 bases outside the gene matches. Written as DNA, the CDR3 is TGCGCCAGCAGCGTGACAGGGGTCAATGGAAACACCATATATTTT. Translation gives CASSVTGVNGNTIYF.

The DNA of the CDR3 is TGTGCCAGCAGTGAAGGGACGTTGAGCACTGAAGCTTTCTTT. Translated, it gives CASSEGTLSTEAFF. The chain couples TRBV6-1 to TRBJ1-1; no clear D. The germline V gene has CDR1 MNHNS and CDR2 SASEGT. Trimming left V 1 base short and J 4 bases short, with 10 bases between. The length of the CDR3 is 14 residues.

CDR3 DNA: TGTGCCAGCAGTGTTGGGACAGTAGAGAAACGGCCCCAGCATTTT. As protein: CASSVGTVEKRPQHF. The chain is built from TRBV6-1 and TRBJ1-5; 7 bases agree with TRBD1. The CDR3 runs 15 residues. V was clipped by 4 bases and J by 9 bases; unmatched bases: 12. The V gene's germline CDR1 is MNHNS and CDR2 SASEGT.

The CDR3 sequence: CAWSFTSRKNTEAFF. The CDR3 region has the DNA TGTGCCTGGAGTTTTACCTCGAGGAAAAACACTGAAGCTTTCTTT. The V gene is TRBV30, the J gene TRBJ1-1, with D uncertain. The V gene lost 2 bases and the J gene lost 2 bases, with 15 bases spanning the gap. CDR3 length equals 15 residues. CDR1 GTSNPN and CDR2 SVGIG come from the germline V gene (reference sequence).

The gene calls are TRBV2 and TRBJ2-5; D is possibly TRBD2 (5 bases). V was pared by 0 bases and J by 4 bases, with 9 bases between. CDR1 and CDR2 (germline): SNHLY, FYNNEI. This CDR3 is 14 amino acids long. The CDR3 spells CASSEAYRGETQYF. The CDR3 region has the DNA TGTGCCAGCAGTGAAGCTTACCGGGGAGAGACCCAGTACTTC.

This chain's CDR3 is CASSLTPRDNEKLFF. The DNA of the CDR3 is TGTGCCAGCAGCTTGACCCCGAGAGATAATGAAAAACTGTTTTTT. This chain joins TRBV5-6 and TRBJ1-4; D gene unclear. Deletions cut 1 base from V and 4 bases from J, with 11 bases between. The germline gives CDR1 SGHDT, CDR2 YYEEEE. CDR3 length: 15 residues. The whole variable domain, remainder taken from reference TRBV5-6 and TRBJ1-4, is DAGVTQSPTHLIKTRGQQVTLRCSPKSGHDTVSWYQQALGQGPQFIFQYYEEEERQRGNFPDRFSGHQFPNYSSELNVNALLLGDSALYLCASSLTPRDNEKLFFGSGTQLSVL.

The rearrangement links TRBV7-9 to TRBJ2-3; 16 bases are a match to TRBD2. The V gene end was trimmed by 3 bases and the J gene end by 1 base; junction bases not matched to a gene: 4. The length of the CDR3 is 18 residues. Germline loops: CDR1 SEHNR, CDR2 FQNEAQ (reference sequence). The CDR3 spells CASSFYGTSGGGTDTQYF. CDR3 nucleotides: TGTGCCAGCAGCTTCTATGGGACTAGCGGGGGGGGCACAGATACGCAGTATTTT.

The rearrangement uses TRBV11-2 and TRBJ2-7; 8 bases fit TRBD2. The CDR3 has 15 amino acids. Unmatched junction bases numbered 7, after V lost 5 bases and J lost 1 base. Germline V gene sequence: CDR1 SGHAT, CDR2 FQNNGV. DNA for the CDR3: TGTGCCAGCAGCCGTAGCGGGGAGGGTTCCTACGAGCAGTACTTC. It translates to CASSRSGEGSYEQYF.

The chain combines TRBV5-4 with TRBJ2-5; 9 bases are shared with TRBD2. V shed 0 bases, J shed 3 bases, and the junction held 9 bases outside the gene matches. Germline-derived CDR1 and CDR2 are SGHNT and YYREEE (reference sequence). The length of the CDR3 is 17 residues. CDR3 DNA: TGTGCCAGCAGCTTGGGATCTTCTGCGGGAGGGGAAGAGACCCAGTACTTC. Protein: CASSLGSSAGGEETQYF.

This rearrangement joins TRBV7-2 to TRBJ1-6; D uncertain. Germline CDR1 is SGHTA and CDR2 is FQGNSA. This CDR3 is 12 amino acids long. Trimming removed 5 bases from V and 7 bases from J, with 6 bases in between. The CDR3: CASSTFNSPLHF. CDR3 bases: TGTGCCAGCAGCACATTCAATTCACCCCTCCACTTT.

The rearrangement links TRBV5-1 to TRBJ2-5, with TRBD2 as a possible D gene (6 bases). This CDR3 comprises 15 residues. Germline CDR1 and CDR2: SGHRS and YFSETQ. The ends were cut back, 0 bases at V and 1 base at J, with 10 bases in the middle. Here the CDR3 DNA reads TGCGCCAGCAGCTTGGCTCCGGGAGTCCAAGAGACCCAGTACTTC. It codes for CASSLAPGVQETQYF.

V usage is TRBV5-1 and J usage is TRBJ2-2; the match to TRBD2 covers 8 bases. The CDR3 runs to 15 residues. The V and J ends lost 2 bases and 2 bases, in that order; junction bases with no gene match: 2. Per germline, CDR1 SGHRS and CDR2 YFSETQ. The CDR3 protein is CASSFAGGNTGELFF. The DNA for the CDR3 is TGCGCCAGCAGCTTCGCGGGAGGTAACACCGGGGAGCTGTTTTTT. Together with reference TRBV5-1 and TRBJ2-2, the CDR3 gives the full variable domain: KAGVTQTPRYLIKTRGQQVTLSCSPISGHRSVSWYQQTPGQGLQFLFEYFSETQRNKGNFPGRFSGRQFSNSRSEMNVSTLELGDSALYLCASSFAGGNTGELFFGEGSRLTVL.

The chain is built from TRBV4-1 and TRBJ1-4, with 10 positions matching TRBD1. The V segment lost 3 bases and the J segment 0 bases; nucleotides outside the gene matches: 4. The germline gives CDR1 MGHRA, CDR2 YSYEKL. CDR3 size: 17 residues. In DNA form, the CDR3 reads TGCGCCAGCAGCCACACAGGACAGGGGGCAACTAATGAAAAACTGTTTTTT. This sequence encodes CASSHTGQGATNEKLFF.

The chain couples TRBV28 to TRBJ1-2, with 10 nucleotides matching TRBD1. Germline V gene sequence: CDR1 MDHEN, CDR2 SYDVKM. V was pared by 10 bases and J by 2 bases, with 4 bases of the junction left unmatched. CDR3 size: 13 residues. The CDR3 sequence is CATWTGGNYGYTF. The CDR3 DNA reads as TGTGCCACCTGGACAGGGGGGAACTATGGCTACACCTTC.

The chain is built from TRBV5-8 and TRBJ1-1; D is perhaps TRBD1 (5 bases). CDR3 length: 15 residues. Trimming left V 0 bases short and J 3 bases short, with 12 bases between. Germline V lookup: CDR1 SGHTS, CDR2 YDEGEE. DNA of the CDR3: TGTGCCAGCAGCTTGGTTGGGTTAGGGGACACTGAAGCTTTCTTT. This gives the protein CASSLVGLGDTEAFF.

This clone was counted once. The CDR3 DNA reads as TGTGCCAGCAGCTCAGGAGCGGGAGGGCTTAGAGAGCAGTTCTTC. It codes for CASSSGAGGLREQFF. This chain uses TRBV7-3 with TRBJ2-1, with 10 nucleotides matching TRBD2. The CDR3 loop spans 15 amino acids. Trimming removed 4 bases from V and 10 bases from J; junction bases left unmatched: 10. The germline V gene has CDR1 SGHTA and CDR2 FQGTGA.

This clone was detected only once. The chain employs TRBV6-5 and TRBJ2-7; D ambiguous. The CDR3 loop spans 15 amino acids. Germline CDR1 MNHEY, CDR2 SVGAGI. V was clipped by 0 bases and J by 0 bases, with 9 bases between them. The CDR3 region is CASSYSRKYSYEQYF. The CDR3 bases are TGTGCCAGCAGTTACTCGAGGAAGTACTCCTACGAGCAGTACTTC.

The rearrangement links TRBV9 to TRBJ1-5; TRBD1 might be the D (5 bases). The CDR3 length is 14 residues. Germline loops: CDR1 SGDLS, CDR2 YYNGEE. Trimming shortened V by 0 bases and J by 9 bases, and 13 bases separated the two germline ends. The DNA of the CDR3 is TGTGCCAGCAGCGTAGTGGCGTACGGGGGGCCCCAGCATTTT. The encoded protein is CASSVVAYGGPQHF. The whole variable domain, filled in from reference TRBV9 and TRBJ1-5, reads DSGVTQTPKHLITATGQRVTLRCSPRSGDLSVYWYQQSLDQGLQFLIQYYNGEERAKGNILERFSAQQFPDLHSELNLSSLELGDSALYFCASSVVAYGGPQHFGDGTRLSIL.

This clone came up a few times. V is TRBV28 and J is TRBJ1-1; D is unresolved. Germline CDR1 and CDR2: MDHEN and SYDVKM. Trimming removed 8 bases from V and 0 bases from J, with 4 bases in between. The CDR3 consists of 11 residues. CDR3 amino acids: CASLMNTEAFF. In DNA form, the CDR3 reads TGTGCCAGCCTCATGAACACTGAAGCTTTCTTT.

CDR3 amino acids: CASSLEGDFNQPQHF. DNA for the CDR3: TGCGCCAGCAGCTTGGAGGGGGATTTCAATCAGCCCCAGCATTTT. The V gene is TRBV5-1, the J gene TRBJ1-5, with D maybe TRBD1 (6 bases). The CDR3 has 15 residues. The V gene lost 0 bases and the J gene lost 3 bases, with 10 bases spanning the gap. CDR1 and CDR2 from the germline V gene are SGHRS and YFSETQ.

The chain employs TRBV10-2 and TRBJ2-3; D tentatively reads TRBD1 or TRBD2 (5 bases each). Germline CDR1 WSHSY, CDR2 SAAADI. The V end was cut by 4 bases, the J end by 3 bases, with 11 bases between. This CDR3 comprises 14 residues. The CDR3 DNA reads TGCGCCAGCAGTGTGGGACCAGAAACAGATACGCAGTATTTT. This codes for CASSVGPETDTQYF.

The rearrangement links TRBV10-3 to TRBJ2-3, with 7 nucleotides matching TRBD1. Trimming took 10 bases from V and 0 from J; bases not matched to a gene: 4. Germline values: CDR1 ENHRY, CDR2 SYGVKD. The length of the CDR3 is 13 residues. CDR3: CASRDRSTDTQYF. DNA for the CDR3: TGTGCCAGCCGGGACAGAAGCACAGATACGCAGTATTTT.

The chain couples TRBV18 to TRBJ2-5; no definite D call. CDR1 is KGHSH, CDR2 LQKENI, per germline. V was cut by 3 bases and J by 3 bases, with 8 bases left in between. The CDR3 length is 13 residues. CDR3 DNA: TGTGCCAGCTCACCCCAGGCGAAAGAGACCCAGTACTTC. As protein: CASSPQAKETQYF.

V and J are TRBV25-1 and TRBJ2-3; 7 positions match TRBD1. V shed 4 bases and J 1 base; nucleotides not matched to a gene: 5. This CDR3 is built from 15 residues. Germline CDR1 and CDR2: MGHDK and SYGVNS. CDR3 region: CASSALGQGTDTQYF. In DNA form, the CDR3 reads TGTGCCAGCAGTGCTTTAGGACAGGGCACAGATACGCAGTATTTT.